The 30 T cell receptor beta chains given below trace back to one sample, sequenced in a study of T-cell reconstitution after alpha-beta-depleted transplantation in children. This sample's TCRbeta library carried unique molecular identifier barcodes. TCRdb passed the PCR reads through MiXCR, listing each CDR3 protein once. This table has 800,000 to 1,000,000 distinct CDR3 sequences, about 26% appearing once. This material consisted of PBMCs, mostly from graft donor cells, taken 360 days after TCRalphabeta/CD19-depleted stem cell transplant. Receptors originate from a boy younger than two who had a stem cell transplant for SCID, so the T cells may come from the graft donor.

This chain links TRBV12-3 or TRBV12-4 with TRBJ1-4, with D maybe TRBD1 (5 bases). The CDR3 spans 16 residues. V was trimmed by 1 base and J by 5 bases, leaving 14 bases between them. The CDR3 DNA reads TGTGCCAGCAGTTTAGGAACAGGCTCCCACAATGAAAAACTGTTTTTT. Translating it yields CASSLGTGSHNEKLFF.

About this clonotype: Lacking the conserved final phenylalanine or tryptophan, this CDR3 likely reflects a read error. The gene calls are TRBV12-3 or TRBV12-4 and TRBJ1-1, with D uncertain. V was shortened by 6 bases and J by 3 bases, with 20 bases between the two germline ends. This CDR3 contains 16 residues. CDR3 loop: CASSAARRTLDTEAFS. For the CDR3, the DNA is TGTGCCAGCAGCGCCGCCAGACGGACGTTGGACACTGAAGCTTTCTCT.

This clonotype was detected only once. The rearrangement uses TRBV28 and TRBJ2-7; D gene uncertain. The CDR3 is 14 residues long. V was clipped by 4 bases and J by 0 bases, with 10 bases between them. The germline V gene has CDR1 MDHEN and CDR2 SYDVKM. In nucleotides, the CDR3 is TGTGCCAGCAGTTGGGCTTCAAACTCCTACGAGCAGTACTTC. Amino acid sequence: CASSWASNSYEQYF.

This clonotype appeared once. This rearrangement joins TRBV6-5 to TRBJ1-1; D gene uncertain. Trimming left V 2 bases short and J 0 bases short, with 7 bases between. CDR1 and CDR2 from the germline V gene are MNHEY and SVGAGI. This CDR3 comprises 14 residues. DNA of the CDR3: TGTGCCAGCAGTTACGCACCCCTGAACACTGAAGCTTTCTTT. This gives the protein CASSYAPLNTEAFF.

This chain connects TRBV20-1 to TRBJ2-3, with 8 bases that match TRBD2. In germline, CDR1 is DFQATT, CDR2 SNEGSKA (reference sequence). J was trimmed by 6 bases and V by 4 bases; bases with no gene match: 12. The CDR3 has 15 amino acids. The CDR3 DNA follows: TGCAGTGCTATTCAACTAGCGGCCCGTCAGGATACGCAGTATTTT. This encodes CSAIQLAARQDTQYF.

V usage is TRBV5-5 and J usage is TRBJ2-3; 7 bases match TRBD2. Germline loops: CDR1 SGHKS, CDR2 YYEKEE (reference sequence). This CDR3 is 15 amino acids long. Losses at the gene ends were 2 bases for V and 2 bases for J; bases not matched to a gene: 5. The CDR3 region has the DNA TGTGCCAGCAGCTTTTTGGGGACTACCACAGATACGCAGTATTTT. This sequence encodes CASSFLGTTTDTQYF. Using reference TRBV5-5 and TRBJ2-3 for the parts outside the CDR3, the full variable domain is DAGVTQSPTHLIKTRGQQVTLRCSPISGHKSVSWYQQVLGQGPQFIFQYYEKEERGRGNFPDRFSARQFPNYSSELNVNALLLGDSALYLCASSFLGTTTDTQYFGPGTRLTVL.

In its sample, this clonotype was seen a few times. The genes are TRBV5-5 and TRBJ2-1; D not certain. The CDR3 is made up of 15 amino acids. The V end lost 3 bases, the J end lost 3 bases, and 13 bases lay between the germline ends. CDR1 is SGHKS and CDR2 is YYEKEE in the germline V gene (reference sequence). The CDR3 region is CASSSSGQLYNEQFF. CDR3 DNA sequence: TGTGCCAGCAGCTCCTCCGGGCAGCTCTACAATGAGCAGTTCTTC.

The gene calls are TRBV20-1 and TRBJ1-1; maybe TRBD1 (5 bases). Germline CDR1 reads DFQATT; CDR2 reads SNEGSKA (reference sequence). V lost 3 bases to trimming and J lost 1 base, with 9 bases between them. The CDR3 consists of 13 residues. CDR3 DNA: TGCAGTGCTAGTGGGGACCCGAACACTGAAGCTTTCTTT. This codes for CSASGDPNTEAFF.

The chain employs TRBV5-1 and TRBJ1-1; perhaps TRBD1 as D (6 bases). With 6 bases removed from V and 3 bases from J, the gap between germline ends came to 15 bases. The CDR3 consists of 14 residues. CDR1 SGHRS and CDR2 YFSETQ come from the germline V gene. The CDR3 sequence is CASTLTGMHTEAFF. The CDR3 DNA reads TGCGCCAGCACCTTAACAGGGATGCACACTGAAGCTTTCTTT.

V usage is TRBV15 and J usage is TRBJ2-5, with a tentative D call TRBD2 (6 bases). This CDR3 comprises 18 residues. V was clipped by 0 bases and J by 5 bases, with 22 bases between them. Germline V lookup: CDR1 LNHNV, CDR2 YYDKDF (reference sequence). The CDR3 DNA sequence: TGTGCCACCAGCAGAGATCCATGGGGAGGCGGTCAAGGGGAGACCCAGTACTTC. It yields the protein CATSRDPWGGGQGETQYF.

Many counts were recorded for this clonotype. The V and J genes are TRBV2 and TRBJ2-4, with 7 bases aligning to TRBD2. The CDR3 totals 17 residues. J was trimmed by 0 bases and V by 3 bases; bases with no gene match: 8. Germline V lookup: CDR1 SNHLY, CDR2 FYNNEI. CDR3 in amino acids: CASSEVGGSVAKNIQYF. The CDR3 DNA is TGTGCCAGCAGTGAGGTCGGGGGGTCAGTAGCCAAAAACATTCAGTACTTC.

This chain connects TRBV10-2 to TRBJ2-3; TRBD2 aligns across 14 bases. This CDR3 has 21 residues. Germline lookup yields CDR1 WSHSY and CDR2 SAAADI. J lost 2 bases, V lost 3 bases, and 16 bases had no gene match. The CDR3 loop reads CASSDRPGLAGGRYSTDTQYF. CDR3 coding DNA: TGCGCCAGCAGTGACCGCCCCGGACTAGCGGGGGGCCGCTATTCCACAGATACGCAGTATTTT.

The V call is TRBV18, the J call TRBJ2-7; weak D call: TRBD2 (5 bases). The CDR3 length is 14 residues. Germline V gene data show CDR1 as KGHSH and CDR2 as LQKENI. The V and J ends lost 0 bases and 3 bases respectively, with 9 bases between them. CDR3 in DNA: TGTGCCAGCTCACCACCCCAAGGAGGCTACGAGCAGTACTTC. This translates into CASSPPQGGYEQYF.

The genes are TRBV11-3 and TRBJ2-3, with TRBD2 identical over 8 bases. CDR1 is SGHNT, CDR2 YENEEA, per germline. V shed 1 base and J 0 bases; nucleotides not matched to a gene: 12. This CDR3 region has 19 residues. The CDR3 DNA sequence: TGTGCCAGCAGCTTAGTCCCTAGCGGGTTAACTATTAGCACAGATACGCAGTATTTT. This translates into CASSLVPSGLTISTDTQYF. Complete variable domain (other parts from reference TRBV11-3 and TRBJ2-3): EAGVVQSPRYKIIEKKQPVAFWCNPISGHNTLYWYLQNLGQGPELLIRYENEEAVDDSQLPKDRFSAERLKGVDSTLKIQPAELGDSAVYLCASSLVPSGLTISTDTQYFGPGTRLTVL.

V usage is TRBV5-1 and J usage is TRBJ2-1, with 8 positions matching TRBD2. Trimming took 2 bases from V and 0 from J; bases not matched to a gene: 7. Germline CDR1 is SGHRS and CDR2 is YFSETQ. The CDR3 has 17 amino acids. The CDR3 spells CASSLPAGDFSYNEQFF. The CDR3, as DNA: TGCGCCAGCAGCTTACCAGCGGGGGATTTCTCCTACAATGAGCAGTTCTTC.

This chain links TRBV7-9 with TRBJ2-5; D unclear. The V gene lost 3 bases and the J gene lost 2 bases, with 13 bases spanning the gap. Germline V lookup: CDR1 SEHNR, CDR2 FQNEAQ (reference sequence). There are 15 residues in the CDR3. The CDR3 nucleotides are TGTGCCAGCAGCTTCTCCCGGACCACACAAGAGACCCAGTACTTC. It encodes CASSFSRTTQETQYF.

The chain employs TRBV12-3 or TRBV12-4 and TRBJ2-7; D is unresolved. V was trimmed by 3 bases and J by 6 bases, leaving 12 bases between them. The CDR3 is made up of 13 amino acids. The CDR3 protein is CASSFEQPLEQYF. CDR3 bases: TGTGCCAGCAGTTTCGAACAGCCCCTCGAGCAGTACTTC.

This clonotype was seen a handful of times. This chain uses TRBV11-1 with TRBJ2-1; TRBD1 or TRBD2 may be the D gene (6 bases each). The V end was cut by 2 bases, the J end by 0 bases, with 17 bases between. The CDR3 runs to 18 residues. Germline V gene data show CDR1 as SGHAT and CDR2 as FQDESV (reference sequence). CDR3 amino acids: CASSLWPQGGSSYNEQFF. The CDR3 DNA sequence: TGTGCCAGCAGCTTATGGCCCCAAGGGGGGAGCTCCTACAATGAGCAGTTCTTC.

The table lists this clonotype with a few counts. This sequence may be a read error, since a much larger clone differs from it by one base. The chain uses TRBV7-9 and TRBJ2-1; D not resolved. This CDR3 has 11 residues. Germline loops: CDR1 SEHNR, CDR2 FQNEAQ (reference sequence). V was clipped by 8 bases and J by 3 bases, with 5 bases between them. The CDR3 region is CASGYYNEQFF. In DNA, the CDR3 is TGTGCCAGCGGTTACTACAATGAGCAGTTCTTC. Together with reference TRBV7-9 and TRBJ2-1, the CDR3 gives the full variable domain: DTGVSQNPRHKITKRGQNVTFRCDPISEHNRLYWYRQTLGQGPEFLTYFQNEAQLEKSRLLSDRFSAERPKGSFSTLEIQRTEQGDSAMYLCASGYYNEQFFGPGTRLTVL.

In this sample, this clonotype turned up a few times. The chain joins TRBV12-3 or TRBV12-4 to TRBJ2-1; 7 bases fit TRBD1. V trimming: 5 bases; J trimming: 6 bases; junction bases outside the gene matches: 4. This CDR3 comprises 13 residues. The CDR3 DNA is TGTGCCAGCAGTCCGAGGGGGCTCAATGAGCAGTTCTTC. This translates into CASSPRGLNEQFF.

The chain is built from TRBV7-2 and TRBJ2-2, with D possibly being TRBD2 (7 bases). Trimming shortened V by 1 base and J by 5 bases, and 17 bases separated the two germline ends. Germline assignment: CDR1 SGHTA and CDR2 FQGNSA. The CDR3 is 17 residues long. This CDR3 is CASSLGSGGRITGELFF. The CDR3 region has the DNA TGTGCCAGCAGCTTAGGATCGGGGGGCCGGATTACCGGGGAGCTGTTTTTT.

The chain uses TRBV4-3 and TRBJ1-1; D is undetermined. V dropped 0 bases and J dropped 0 bases, with 14 bases sitting between them. The CDR3 sequence is 17 residues long. In germline, CDR1 is LGHNA, CDR2 YSLEER. CDR3 sequence: CASSQDYSASMNTEAFF. CDR3 nucleotides: TGCGCCAGCAGCCAAGATTATTCGGCAAGCATGAACACTGAAGCTTTCTTT.

This clonotype appeared a few times. V gene TRBV7-9 combines with J gene TRBJ1-4; 8 bases fit TRBD1. This CDR3 spans 14 amino acids. V shed 3 bases, J shed 8 bases, and the junction held 5 bases outside the gene matches. Per germline, CDR1 SEHNR and CDR2 FQNEAQ (reference sequence). The CDR3 protein is CASSLGQVGEKLFF. CDR3 in DNA: TGTGCCAGCAGCTTGGGACAGGTCGGCGAAAAACTGTTTTTT.

The chain couples TRBV4-1 to TRBJ2-7; D unclear. Germline V lookup: CDR1 MGHRA, CDR2 YSYEKL. The CDR3 contains 16 residues. The V end lost 5 bases, the J end lost 0 bases, and 17 bases lay between the germline ends. CDR3 sequence (DNA): TGCGCCAGCAGCTCCACCGACGTCCGTCCCTCCTACGAGCAGTACTTC. It translates to CASSSTDVRPSYEQYF.

There are a few counts of this clonotype. V is TRBV20-1 and J is TRBJ2-7, with 7 bases that match TRBD2. The CDR3 spans 13 residues. V dropped 5 bases and J dropped 1; count of bases not matched to a gene: 5. Germline CDR1 reads DFQATT; CDR2 reads SNEGSKA (reference sequence). Here the CDR3 reads CSAQGEGSYEQYF. In DNA, the CDR3 is TGCAGTGCTCAAGGGGAGGGGTCCTACGAGCAGTACTTC.

This clonotype was counted between two and nine times. This chain connects TRBV12-3 or TRBV12-4 to TRBJ1-1; the D gene is possibly TRBD1 (6 bases). CDR3 length: 14 residues. V lost 5 bases and J 8 bases, leaving 18 bases between the germline ends. This CDR3 reads CASSPQGWAPEAFF. The CDR3 region has the DNA TGTGCCAGCAGTCCTCAGGGGTGGGCCCCCGAAGCTTTCTTT.

The chain's CDR3 is CSVEKGGRETQYF. The CDR3 DNA is TGCAGCGTTGAGAAGGGGGGTCGAGAGACCCAGTACTTC. This chain joins TRBV29-1 and TRBJ2-5, with D possibly called TRBD1 or TRBD2 (6 bases each). Germline V gene lookup returns CDR1 SQVTM and CDR2 ANQGSEA. The CDR3 totals 13 residues. The V gene lost 3 bases and the J gene lost 4 bases, with 12 bases spanning the gap.

The chain combines TRBV29-1 with TRBJ2-5, with D perhaps matching TRBD1 or TRBD2 (5 bases each). Germline lookup yields CDR1 SQVTM and CDR2 ANQGSEA. Trimming removed 5 bases from V and 4 bases from J, with 14 bases in between. The CDR3 runs 13 residues. The CDR3, as DNA: TGCAGCGTTTCTCGAGGGGATGGAGAGACCCAGTACTTC. It specifies CSVSRGDGETQYF. The full variable domain, with the rest looked up from reference TRBV29-1 and TRBJ2-5, is SAVISQKPSRDICQRGTSLTIQCQVDSQVTMMFWYRQQPGQSLTLIATANQGSEATYESGFVIDKFPISRPNLTFSTLTVSNMSPEDSSIYLCSVSRGDGETQYFGPGTRLLVL.

The CDR3 coding sequence is TGCAGCGTTGTGGTGGCCAAACAGGGTTTCGGGCAGTTCTTC. It specifies CSVVVAKQGFGQFF. The V call is TRBV29-1, the J call TRBJ2-1; maybe TRBD1 (6 bases). Germline CDR1 is SQVTM and CDR2 is ANQGSEA. This CDR3 is built from 14 residues. V lost 4 bases to trimming and J lost 12 bases, with 22 bases between them.

This clonotype came up a few times. The V and J genes are TRBV20-1 and TRBJ2-7, with 8 bases that match TRBD1. V was pared by 6 bases and J by 5 bases, with 9 bases of the junction left unmatched. CDR3 length: 13 residues. Germline lookup yields CDR1 DFQATT and CDR2 SNEGSKA (reference sequence). DNA of the CDR3: TGCAGTGCCAGGGGGCAGGGAGCCCACGAGCAGTACTTC. This sequence encodes CSARGQGAHEQYF.